The 17 T cell receptor beta chains in this list originate from one sample, sequenced in a study of T cell responses to AZD1222 COVID-19 vaccine. Clones were sequenced by immunoSEQ multiplex PCR, and TCRdb holds only the in-frame ones, with some missing. The sample includes 89,000 or so clones, around 93% of them seen just once. Material: peripheral blood, obtained 28 days after the second AZD1222 dose. The receptors here all came from an adult who received the AZD1222 COVID-19 vaccine.

The V and J genes are TRBV3-1 (or the pseudogene TRBV3-2) and TRBJ1-4; no definite D call. The CDR3 spans 13 residues. Germline V gene sequence: CDR1 LGHDT, CDR2 YNNKEL (reference sequence). The V end lost 10 bases, the J end lost 4 bases, and 13 bases lay between the germline ends. In DNA form, the CDR3 reads TGTGCCACCACGGGAGGGTTTAATGAAAAACTGTTTTTT. This encodes CATTGGFNEKLFF.

This clone has just a few counts. The V gene is TRBV18, the J gene TRBJ2-2, with D perhaps TRBD2 (5 bases). Trimming left V 0 bases short and J 6 bases short, with 14 bases between. This CDR3 contains 16 residues. The germline V gene encodes CDR1 KGHSH and CDR2 LQKENI. The CDR3 nucleotides are TGTGCCAGCTCACCACCGGGCGGGCGGTACGCCGGGGAGCTGTTTTTT. Protein product: CASSPPGGRYAGELFF.

The rearrangement uses TRBV28 and TRBJ2-2, with 9 positions matching TRBD2. This CDR3 is 16 amino acids long. CDR1 is MDHEN, CDR2 SYDVKM, per germline. J lost 5 bases, V lost 4 bases, and 8 bases had no gene match. The CDR3 reads CASSWGLALGTGELFF. CDR3 sequence (DNA): TGTGCCAGCAGTTGGGGACTAGCATTAGGAACCGGGGAGCTGTTTTTT.

The chain couples TRBV3-1 (or the pseudogene TRBV3-2) to TRBJ1-2; tentative D call: TRBD1 (5 bases). Trimming stripped 1 base from V and 8 bases from J, with 20 bases between. Germline assignment: CDR1 LGHDT and CDR2 YNNKEL (reference sequence). The CDR3 runs to 16 residues. CDR3 in amino acids: CASSQVGEFGGRGYTF. The CDR3 DNA sequence: TGTGCCAGCAGCCAAGTGGGGGAATTTGGCGGGCGAGGCTACACCTTC.

The J gene is TRBJ2-3, the V gene TRBV24-1, with no clear D. The length of the CDR3 is 14 residues. CDR1 and CDR2 from the germline V gene are KGHDR and SFDVKD. V dropped 0 bases and J dropped 3 bases, with 6 bases sitting between them. CDR3 sequence: CATSDLQGTDTQYF. CDR3 nucleotides: TGTGCCACCAGTGATTTGCAAGGGACAGATACGCAGTATTTT.

A single count supports this clone. The gene calls are TRBV15 and TRBJ1-1, with unresolved D. CDR1 is LNHNV and CDR2 is YYDKDF in the germline V gene (reference sequence). V lost 0 bases, J lost 7 bases, and 15 bases lay in between. The length of the CDR3 is 15 residues. The CDR3 nucleotides read TGTGCCACCAGCAGAGAGGTGGTACTAACGGATGAAGCTTTCTTT. This codes for CATSREVVLTDEAFF.

The chain has TRBV11-3 and TRBJ1-5; D is unresolved. The V end was cut by 2 bases, the J end by 1 base, with 12 bases between. CDR1 and CDR2 from the germline V gene are SGHNT and YENEEA. The CDR3 runs to 16 residues. CDR3 coding DNA: TGTGCCAGCAGCTTAACTCATGGGGTCAGCAATCAGCCCCAGCATTTT. This gives the protein CASSLTHGVSNQPQHF.

This clone was found a few times. The chain has TRBV3-1 (or the pseudogene TRBV3-2) and TRBJ1-2; D is possibly TRBD1 (5 bases). The CDR3 totals 12 residues. The germline V gene has CDR1 LGHDT and CDR2 YNNKEL (reference sequence). Trimming pared 7 bases from V and 4 bases from J, leaving 10 bases between. CDR3 residues: CASTMGGYGYTF. CDR3 bases: TGTGCCAGCACAATGGGGGGCTATGGCTACACCTTC.

The V and J genes are TRBV11-1 and TRBJ2-7; 8 nucleotides align to TRBD2. This CDR3 spans 13 amino acids. Germline V CDR1 and CDR2: SGHAT, FQDESV (reference sequence). Trimming removed 3 bases from V and 3 bases from J; junction bases left unmatched: 1. The DNA for the CDR3 is TGTGCCAGCAGCTTGGGACTAGGCTACGAGCAGTACTTC. Amino acids: CASSLGLGYEQYF.

The CDR3 protein is CASGPGGEQYF. CDR3 DNA sequence: TGTGCCAGCGGCCCAGGCGGCGAGCAGTACTTC. The V gene is TRBV6-2 or TRBV6-3, the J gene TRBJ2-7, with D unresolved. The CDR3 runs 11 residues. In germline, CDR1 is MNHEY, CDR2 SVGEGT. Trimming shortened V by 8 bases and J by 6 bases, and 11 bases separated the two germline ends.

The rearrangement uses TRBV28 and TRBJ1-6; 8 bases are shared with TRBD1. V lost 4 bases, J lost 7 bases, and 12 bases stayed unmatched. Germline values: CDR1 MDHEN, CDR2 SYDVKM. The CDR3 is 17 amino acids. CDR3 in DNA: TGTGCCAGCAGTTCCCCGACAGGGGACCCCTTAAATTCACCCCTCCACTTT. The encoded protein is CASSSPTGDPLNSPLHF.

V is TRBV19 and J is TRBJ2-3; D is ambiguous. This CDR3 comprises 13 residues. V lost 5 bases and J lost 5, with 11 bases in between. The germline CDR1 and CDR2 sequences are LNHDA and SQIVND (reference sequence). CDR3 in amino acids: CASSFTLQDTQYF. DNA for the CDR3: TGTGCCAGTAGTTTCACACTGCAAGATACGCAGTATTTT.

The chain is built from TRBV25-1 and TRBJ2-1; a possible D gene is TRBD2 (5 bases). Trimming pared 1 base from V and 1 base from J, leaving 11 bases between. The CDR3 runs to 16 residues. The germline gives CDR1 MGHDK, CDR2 SYGVNS. DNA of the CDR3: TGTGCCAGCAGTGAATTGGGCCGGAGGTCCTACAATGAGCAGTTCTTC. Translated, it gives CASSELGRRSYNEQFF.

The chain has TRBV2 and TRBJ1-6; 7 nucleotides line up with TRBD1. CDR3 length: 13 residues. The V and J ends lost 2 bases and 10 bases, in that order; junction bases with no gene match: 2. Germline-derived CDR1 and CDR2 are SNHLY and FYNNEI. CDR3 sequence (DNA): TGTGCCAGCAGTGAACAGGGGGGCTCACCCCTCCACTTT. Its protein is CASSEQGGSPLHF.

This clone was counted once. This chain connects TRBV7-9 to TRBJ2-1; weak D call: TRBD2 (5 bases). Trimming took 7 bases from V and 10 from J, leaving 26 bases between them. Germline V gives CDR1 SEHNR, CDR2 FQNEAQ (reference sequence). The CDR3 is 16 amino acids. CDR3 nucleotides: TGTGCCAGCACCTCGAGGGAGACACAACCTATTCACGAGCAGTTCTTC. It is translated as CASTSRETQPIHEQFF. The variable domain in full, completed from reference TRBV7-9 and TRBJ2-1, reads DTGVSQNPRHKITKRGQNVTFRCDPISEHNRLYWYRQTLGQGPEFLTYFQNEAQLEKSRLLSDRFSAERPKGSFSTLEIQRTEQGDSAMYLCASTSRETQPIHEQFFGPGTRLTVL.

J is TRBJ1-2 and V is TRBV6-1; D is perhaps TRBD1 (6 bases). Germline V CDR1 and CDR2: MNHNS, SASEGT. CDR3 size: 13 residues. Trimming removed 1 base at V and 7 bases at J, with 10 bases between. CDR3 protein: CASSEVRTAGYTF. The CDR3 DNA reads as TGTGCCAGCAGTGAAGTCAGGACAGCTGGCTACACCTTC.

This chain uses TRBV28 with TRBJ2-1; TRBD2 aligns across 12 bases. The CDR3 length is 15 residues. Germline V gene data show CDR1 as MDHEN and CDR2 as SYDVKM. Trimming took 5 bases from V and 8 from J; bases not matched to a gene: 7. The CDR3: CASSTTSGRIDEQFF. CDR3 DNA sequence: TGTGCCAGCAGTACTACTAGCGGGAGGATCGATGAGCAGTTCTTC.